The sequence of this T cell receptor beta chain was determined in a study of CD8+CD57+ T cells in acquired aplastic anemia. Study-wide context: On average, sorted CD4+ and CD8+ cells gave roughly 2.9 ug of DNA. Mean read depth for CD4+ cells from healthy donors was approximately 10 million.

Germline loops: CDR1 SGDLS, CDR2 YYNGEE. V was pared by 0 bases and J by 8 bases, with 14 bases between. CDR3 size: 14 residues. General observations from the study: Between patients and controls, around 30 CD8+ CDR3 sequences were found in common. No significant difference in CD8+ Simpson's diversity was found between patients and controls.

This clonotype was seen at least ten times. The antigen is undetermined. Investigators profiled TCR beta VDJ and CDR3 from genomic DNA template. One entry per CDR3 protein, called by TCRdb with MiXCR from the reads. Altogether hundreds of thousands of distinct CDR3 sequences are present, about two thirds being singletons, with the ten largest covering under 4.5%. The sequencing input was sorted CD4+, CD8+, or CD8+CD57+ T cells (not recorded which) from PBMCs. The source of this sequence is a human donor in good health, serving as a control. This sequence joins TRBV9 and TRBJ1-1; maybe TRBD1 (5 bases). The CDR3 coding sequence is TGTGCCAGCAGCGTAGCTATGACAGACTACGAAGCTTTCTTT. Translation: CASSVAMTDYEAFF.